This TCR beta chain was captured in a study of Graves' ophthalmopathy and Graves' hyperthyroidism. Per germline, CDR1 SGDLS and CDR2 YYNGEE. Trimming took off 2 bases at V and 0 bases at J, with 5 bases between the two ends. The CDR3 has 14 residues. RNA transcripts yielded amplified TCR beta CDR3 regions. An opening RT-PCR round employed HTBI primers and preceded a second-round multiplex PCR. TCRdb ran MiXCR on the multiplex PCR reads and lists one entry per CDR3 protein. The profile shows hundreds of thousands of distinct CDR3 sequences, about two fifths of them singletons. This clonotype was found many times. Patients were excluded if they had other autoimmune diseases or uncontrolled infections, and likewise if pregnancy or lactation applied.

This receptor was identified in an adult man with Graves' ophthalmopathy. The sequencing input was peripheral blood. The chain uses TRBV9 and TRBJ1-4; D unclear. The CDR3 nucleotides read TGTGCCAGCAGCGTTTCCTCAACTAATGAAAAACTGTTTTTT. This gives the protein CASSVSSTNEKLFF.